The 7 T cell receptor beta chains below come from one sample, sequenced in a study of CD8 T cells in ankylosing spondylitis. These receptors have no identified antigens. General observations from the study: Characteristic of ankylosing spondylitis blood, it appeared, was a TCR beta motif comprising roughly eight highly homologous variants.

TCRdb passed the 5' RACE reads through MiXCR, listing each CDR3 protein once. The repertoire has 700,000 to 850,000 distinct CDR3 sequences, over 9.5% of them found once; the top ten carry approximately 0.51%. What was sequenced was blood, either unsorted or a sorted T cell fraction (not recorded which). The receptors were gathered from a male donor with ankylosing spondylitis.

This clonotype turned up a few times. The gene calls are TRBV20-1 and TRBJ2-3; TRBD2 matches at 10 bases. The J segment lost 3 bases and the V segment lost 2 bases, leaving 5 bases of the junction unmatched. This CDR3 spans 15 amino acids. CDR1 and CDR2 from the germline V gene are DFQATT and SNEGSKA (reference sequence). The CDR3, as DNA: TGCAGTGCTAGACCTAGCGGGAGCGGGACAGATACGCAGTATTTT. This sequence encodes CSARPSGSGTDTQYF.

The gene calls are TRBV27 and TRBJ2-7; 7 bases are shared with TRBD2. Trimming at V came to 3 bases and at J to 7 bases, leaving 12 bases not matched to a gene. The CDR3 covers 15 residues. Germline CDR1 reads MNHEY; CDR2 reads SMNVEV (reference sequence). The CDR3 reads CASSFGRGLDGEQYF. The CDR3, as DNA: TGTGCCAGCAGTTTTGGGAGGGGACTGGATGGAGAGCAGTACTTC.

This clonotype has only a few counts. This rearrangement joins TRBV4-2 to TRBJ2-3; 9 bases are a match to TRBD2. After removal of 0 bases from V and 2 bases from J, the junction contained 9 bases not matched to a gene. The CDR3 has 18 amino acids. CDR1 is LGHNA and CDR2 is YNFKEQ in the germline V gene. The CDR3 nucleotides read TGTGCCAGCAGCCAAGAGTGGATAGCGGGGGCTCACACAGATACGCAGTATTTT. Protein: CASSQEWIAGAHTDTQYF.

CDR3 sequence (DNA): TGCAGCGTTGCTAGGGCGAACACTGAAGCTTTCTTT. Protein sequence: CSVARANTEAFF. The chain employs TRBV29-1 and TRBJ1-1; unclear D gene. This CDR3 spans 12 amino acids. V was trimmed by 4 bases and J by 1 base, leaving 7 bases between them. Germline V gives CDR1 SQVTM, CDR2 ANQGSEA.

This clonotype was found a few times. The chain links TRBV10-2 to TRBJ2-3, with TRBD2 matching 7 bases. Germline loops: CDR1 WSHSY, CDR2 SAAADI. The junction had 15 bases not matched to a gene; V was cut back by 7 bases and J by 2 bases. CDR3 length: 17 amino acids. CDR3 coding DNA: TGCGCCAGCACTGAACTTCTAGCGGACCCAGCCACAGATACGCAGTATTTT. Its protein is CASTELLADPATDTQYF.

The rearrangement links TRBV7-2 to TRBJ2-7; TRBD1 might be the D (5 bases). The CDR3 consists of 15 residues. The V gene lost 3 bases and the J gene lost 2 bases, with 14 bases spanning the gap. Germline CDR1 SGHTA, CDR2 FQGNSA. The CDR3 reads CASSFTMTATYEQYF. The CDR3 DNA sequence: TGTGCCAGCAGCTTCACTATGACAGCCACCTACGAGCAGTACTTC.

This clonotype showed up just a few times. CDR3 in amino acids: CSVVRGGGYTF. The CDR3 DNA reads as TGCAGCGTTGTAAGGGGTGGTGGCTACACCTTC. V usage is TRBV29-1 and J usage is TRBJ1-2; D possibly corresponds to TRBD1 (5 bases). CDR1 is SQVTM and CDR2 is ANQGSEA in the germline V gene. V was pared by 4 bases and J by 7 bases, with 10 bases between. The CDR3 runs 11 residues.